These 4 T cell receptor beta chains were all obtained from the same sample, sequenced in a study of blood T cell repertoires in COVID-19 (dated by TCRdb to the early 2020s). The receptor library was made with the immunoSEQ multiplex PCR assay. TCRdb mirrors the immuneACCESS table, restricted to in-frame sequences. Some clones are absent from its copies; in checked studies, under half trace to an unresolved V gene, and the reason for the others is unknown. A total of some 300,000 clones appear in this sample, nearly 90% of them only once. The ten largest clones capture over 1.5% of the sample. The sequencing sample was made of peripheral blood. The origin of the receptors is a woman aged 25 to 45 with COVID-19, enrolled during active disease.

This CDR3 reads CASSPEVVTDTQYF. CDR3 coding DNA: TGCGCCAGCAGCCCAGAAGTCGTCACAGATACGCAGTATTTT. V usage is TRBV5-1 and J usage is TRBJ2-3; unclear D gene. Trimming cost V 4 bases and J 2 bases, with 11 bases left between them. Germline lookup yields CDR1 SGHRS and CDR2 YFSETQ. The CDR3 consists of 14 residues.

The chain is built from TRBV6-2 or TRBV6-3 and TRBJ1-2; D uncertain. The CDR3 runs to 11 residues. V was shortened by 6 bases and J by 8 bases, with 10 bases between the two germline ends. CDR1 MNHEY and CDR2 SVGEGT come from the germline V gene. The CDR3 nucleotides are TGTGCCAGCAGCCACGGGATGGGCTACACCTTC. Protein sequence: CASSHGMGYTF.

CDR3 sequence (DNA): TGTGCCAGCAGTACCGGACAGGCCTTTCAGCCCCAGCATTTT. Residues: CASSTGQAFQPQHF. The rearrangement links TRBV6-5 to TRBJ1-5; 7 bases line up with TRBD1. The ends lost 5 bases at V and 6 bases at J; junction bases unmatched: 7. CDR1 and CDR2 (germline): MNHEY, SVGAGI. The CDR3 sequence is 14 residues long.

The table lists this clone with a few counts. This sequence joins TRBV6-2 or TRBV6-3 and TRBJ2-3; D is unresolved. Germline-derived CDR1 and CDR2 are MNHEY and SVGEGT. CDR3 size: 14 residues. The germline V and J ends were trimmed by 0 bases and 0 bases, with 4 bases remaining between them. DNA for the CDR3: TGTGCCAGCAGTTACTCGACTAGCACAGATACGCAGTATTTT. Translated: CASSYSTSTDTQYF.